This T cell receptor (beta chain) was identified in a study of OX40 agonist ivuxolimab in advanced cancers. The overall study: Ivuxolimab, an agonistic anti-OX40 (CD134) antibody, was given to patients.

Blood got drawn at baseline, again on cycle 4 day 1, and then on cycle 7 day 1. A word on this clone: The antigen is unknown.

Sequencing was performed with immunoSEQ multiplex PCR; in TCRdb, only in-frame clones are kept and a portion is missing. The sample lists about 74,000 clones, roughly four fifths seen once, with approximately 6.3% in the top ten. The study, taken as a whole, reports: Mean expanded clone counts were higher in CD8+ than CD4+ T cells. At 0.1-3.0 mg/kg, partial responders had clonal expansion among the lowest observed.

The CDR3 sequence is 14 residues long. V was trimmed by 0 bases and J by 3 bases, leaving 9 bases between them. Per the germline V gene, CDR1 is SEHNR and CDR2 is FQNEAQ (reference sequence). Sequenced here: CD4+ or CD8+ T cells sorted from blood, sampled in a trial of the OX40 agonist ivuxolimab. This TCR derives from an adult with an advanced solid tumor such as melanoma, head and neck, liver or kidney cancer. The V gene is TRBV7-9, the J gene TRBJ2-7, with a possible D match to TRBD2 (6 bases). The chain's CDR3 is CASSLALGGYEQYF. The CDR3, as DNA: TGTGCCAGCAGCTTAGCGCTCGGGGGCTACGAGCAGTACTTC.